This TCR beta chain was obtained from a study of T cell responses to AZD1222 COVID-19 vaccine. Whole-study context: Second-dose timings of about 4 or about 12 weeks were pooled.

The protocol was immunoSEQ multiplex PCR, while the TCRdb copy is restricted to in-frame clones and leaves out a portion. The sample has 150,000 or so clones, around 91% seen once; the top ten hold 5%. The V gene end was trimmed by 3 bases and the J gene end by 6 bases; junction bases not matched to a gene: 8. The CDR3 is made up of 15 amino acids. Germline-derived CDR1 and CDR2 are LGHNA and YNFKEQ. A note on this clone: Its target is not known.

Study-wide results and caveats: Females made up more of the donors, who were largely white British, and clonal diversity may have come out too low. Sampling that yielded the repertoires occurred only after the peak T cell response. Among spike-specific TCRs, nearly half reportedly target unmutated variant regions.

The chain couples TRBV4-2 to TRBJ1-5; 7 positions agree with TRBD1. Sequences were derived from peripheral blood, sampled on day 0 of AZD1222 vaccination. This receptor was identified in an adult in good health. CDR3 sequence reads: CASSHYPGGSQPQHF. DNA for the CDR3: TGTGCCAGCAGCCATTATCCAGGGGGTAGTCAGCCCCAGCATTTT.